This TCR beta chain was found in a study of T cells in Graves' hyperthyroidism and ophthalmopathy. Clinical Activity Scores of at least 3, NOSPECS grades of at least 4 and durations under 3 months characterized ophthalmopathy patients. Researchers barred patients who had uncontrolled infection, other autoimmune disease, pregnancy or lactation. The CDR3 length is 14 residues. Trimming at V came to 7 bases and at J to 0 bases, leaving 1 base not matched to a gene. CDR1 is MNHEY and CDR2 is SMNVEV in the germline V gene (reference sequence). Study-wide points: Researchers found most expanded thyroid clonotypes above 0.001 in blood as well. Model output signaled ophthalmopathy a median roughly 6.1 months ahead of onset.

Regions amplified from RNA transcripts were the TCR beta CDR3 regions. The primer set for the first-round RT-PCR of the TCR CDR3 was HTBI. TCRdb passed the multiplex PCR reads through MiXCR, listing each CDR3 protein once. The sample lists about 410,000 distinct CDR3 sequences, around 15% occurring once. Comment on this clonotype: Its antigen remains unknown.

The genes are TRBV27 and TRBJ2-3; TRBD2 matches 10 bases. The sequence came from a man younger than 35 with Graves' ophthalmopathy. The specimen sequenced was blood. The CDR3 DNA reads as TGTGCCAGCACTAGCGGGAGCAGCACAGATACGCAGTATTTT. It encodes CASTSGSSTDTQYF.